One sample yielded the 32 T cell receptor beta chains listed below, sequenced in a study of CD8 T cells in ankylosing spondylitis. TCRdb passed the 5' RACE reads through MiXCR, listing each CDR3 protein once. The data show 300,000 to 350,000 distinct CDR3 sequences, approximately 14% seen once. The source material was blood, either unsorted or a sorted T cell fraction (not recorded which). The source is a male donor with ankylosing spondylitis or in good health (not recorded which).

This clonotype was observed a few times. The V call is TRBV7-9, the J call TRBJ1-2, with D possibly being TRBD1 (6 bases). From germline, CDR1 is SEHNR and CDR2 FQNEAQ (reference sequence). V lost 5 bases, J lost 8 bases, and 15 bases lay in between. The CDR3 totals 13 residues. This CDR3 reads CASSLGGGEGYTF. Here the CDR3 DNA reads TGTGCCAGCAGCCTTGGGGGCGGCGAAGGCTACACCTTC.

To note about this clonotype: The CDR3 ends on some other residue instead of the conserved phenylalanine or tryptophan, so this is likely a read error. The DNA is omitted, as the CDR3 cannot be located on it reliably, and the CDR3 follows TCRdb's listing. The J gene is TRBJ2-1, the V gene TRBV20-1; the D segment call TRBD1 is taken from the table without a DNA check. Germline CDR1 DFQATT, CDR2 SNEGSKA (reference sequence). The length of the CDR3 is 12 amino acids, counting both ends. The chain's CDR3 is CSARDTSGPFRL.

The rearrangement links TRBV20-1 to TRBJ1-2; TRBD1 matches at 8 bases. V dropped 1 base and J dropped 1; count of bases not matched to a gene: 2. Germline CDR1 DFQATT, CDR2 SNEGSKA (reference sequence). CDR3 length: 14 residues. CDR3 sequence (DNA): TGCAGTGCTAGAGCGGGACAGGTTAACTATGGCTACACCTTC. The encoded protein is CSARAGQVNYGYTF.

This clonotype has just a few counts. V usage is TRBV5-1 and J usage is TRBJ2-2; D uncertain. CDR3 length equals 13 residues. Trimming removed 4 bases at V and 8 bases at J, with 12 bases between. Germline V gene sequence: CDR1 SGHRS, CDR2 YFSETQ. The CDR3 loop reads CASSLQGPGELFF. In DNA, the CDR3 is TGCGCCAGCAGCCTCCAAGGGCCGGGGGAGCTGTTTTTT.

This clonotype was seen at least ten times. The rearrangement joins TRBV20-1 to TRBJ1-1; 9 bases are shared with TRBD1. This CDR3 contains 15 residues. Losses at the gene ends were 3 bases for V and 1 base for J; bases not matched to a gene: 6. Germline V CDR1 and CDR2: DFQATT, SNEGSKA (reference sequence). The CDR3 coding sequence is TGCAGTGCTAGGGGACAGGGAGGCCAGAACACTGAAGCTTTCTTT. Translating it yields CSARGQGGQNTEAFF.

This clonotype was picked up a small number of times. This chain joins TRBV20-1 and TRBJ2-5; 7 bases are shared with TRBD2. The CDR3 runs 14 residues. Germline loops: CDR1 DFQATT, CDR2 SNEGSKA (reference sequence). Trimming took 3 bases from V and 4 from J; bases not matched to a gene: 8. CDR3 loop: CSARGGGLGETQYF. The CDR3 DNA follows: TGCAGTGCTAGGGGGGGGGGATTAGGAGAGACCCAGTACTTC.

CDR3 loop: CASSLGQGGDQPQHF. The CDR3, as DNA: TGTGCCAGCAGCTTAGGACAGGGGGGGGATCAGCCCCAGCATTTT. V and J are TRBV7-8 and TRBJ1-5; TRBD1 agrees at 9 bases. This CDR3 is 15 amino acids long. Trimming took 1 base from V and 5 from J; bases not matched to a gene: 3. Germline loops: CDR1 SGHVS, CDR2 FQNEAQ.

The chain employs TRBV7-8 and TRBJ2-1, with a possible D match to TRBD1 (6 bases). Germline V gene data show CDR1 as SGHVS and CDR2 as FQNEAQ. This CDR3 has 13 residues. V shed 5 bases and J shed 9 bases, with 14 bases lying between them. The CDR3 here is CASSALLGGEQFF. The CDR3 DNA reads as TGTGCCAGCAGCGCCTTACTAGGGGGTGAGCAGTTCTTC.

V and J are TRBV11-1 and TRBJ2-1; no firm D call. The ends were cut back, 3 bases at V and 0 bases at J, with 9 bases in the middle. Germline CDR1 and CDR2: SGHAT and FQDESV (reference sequence). The CDR3 runs 15 residues. The CDR3 loop reads CASSFLGSSYNEQFF. CDR3 DNA sequence: TGTGCCAGCAGCTTTCTCGGCAGCTCCTACAATGAGCAGTTCTTC.

This clonotype was recorded at least ten times. The V gene is TRBV12-3 or TRBV12-4, the J gene TRBJ2-7; D is ambiguous. Trimming pared 5 bases from V and 3 bases from J, leaving 8 bases between. The CDR3 runs to 12 residues. CDR3: CASSASLYEQYF. In DNA form, the CDR3 reads TGTGCCAGCAGTGCCAGCCTCTACGAGCAGTACTTC.

This clonotype was picked up many times. V gene TRBV29-1 combines with J gene TRBJ2-7; maybe TRBD1 (5 bases). This CDR3 comprises 13 residues. V was cut by 6 bases and J by 1 base, with 13 bases left in between. Germline V gives CDR1 SQVTM, CDR2 ANQGSEA. CDR3 sequence reads: CSVGSRTSYEQYF. The CDR3 nucleotides are TGCAGCGTAGGTTCCAGGACATCCTACGAGCAGTACTTC.

V is TRBV12-3 or TRBV12-4 and J is TRBJ2-4; either TRBD1 or TRBD2 may supply D (5 bases each). The CDR3 totals 14 residues. V shed 7 bases and J shed 0 bases, with 10 bases lying between them. CDR3 in amino acids: CASILGEAKNIQYF. In DNA form, the CDR3 reads TGTGCCAGCATCTTGGGGGAAGCCAAAAACATTCAGTACTTC.

This clonotype was observed many times. The chain combines TRBV20-1 with TRBJ2-2; D is perhaps TRBD2 (6 bases). The CDR3 has 16 residues. Trimming took 1 base from V and 2 from J, leaving 14 bases between them. Germline V gives CDR1 DFQATT, CDR2 SNEGSKA (reference sequence). The CDR3 spells CSARGGTLTNTGELFF. Written as DNA, the CDR3 is TGCAGTGCTAGAGGCGGGACCCTCACAAACACCGGGGAGCTGTTTTTT.

This chain uses TRBV3-1 with TRBJ1-5; no definite D call. The CDR3 is 15 residues long. The ends were cut back, 1 base at V and 4 bases at J, with 11 bases in the middle. Per germline, CDR1 LGHDT and CDR2 YNNKEL (reference sequence). DNA for the CDR3: TGTGCCAGCAGCCAAGGGGTCAGGTTTAATCAGCCCCAGCATTTT. Its translation is CASSQGVRFNQPQHF.

The rearrangement links TRBV5-1 to TRBJ1-1, with no clear D. CDR1 and CDR2 from the germline V gene are SGHRS and YFSETQ. The CDR3 spans 15 residues. V was cut by 2 bases and J by 5 bases, with 16 bases left in between. CDR3: CASSFSQVLGTEAFF. DNA of the CDR3: TGCGCCAGCAGCTTCTCGCAGGTTCTGGGGACTGAAGCTTTCTTT.

The chain combines TRBV6-1 with TRBJ1-3, with TRBD1 matching over 7 bases. Germline loops: CDR1 MNHNS, CDR2 SASEGT. This CDR3 is 14 amino acids long. With 6 bases clipped from V and 3 bases from J, the junction kept 5 bases outside the gene matches. The CDR3 spells CASSDRGLGNTIYF. In DNA form, the CDR3 reads TGTGCCAGCAGCGATAGGGGGCTTGGAAACACCATATATTTT.

The sample holds a few counts of this clonotype. The chain couples TRBV20-1 to TRBJ1-1; a possible D gene is TRBD1 (6 bases). The CDR3 is 14 amino acids. Trimming stripped 2 bases from V and 5 bases from J, with 15 bases between. Germline V gene sequence: CDR1 DFQATT, CDR2 SNEGSKA (reference sequence). The CDR3 is CSARSDRIGTEAFF. In nucleotides, the CDR3 is TGCAGTGCTAGATCAGACAGGATTGGGACTGAAGCTTTCTTT.

The chain links TRBV10-3 to TRBJ1-2; 7 bases fit TRBD1. V gave up 4 bases and J gave up 4 bases; unmatched junction bases: 3. This CDR3 comprises 13 residues. Germline V gene data show CDR1 as ENHRY and CDR2 as SYGVKD. In DNA form, the CDR3 reads TGTGCCATCAGTGCGGGACAGTTCTATGGCTACACCTTC. This sequence encodes CAISAGQFYGYTF.

This clonotype was detected only a few times. This chain links TRBV27 with TRBJ2-1; 7 nucleotides line up with TRBD1. The CDR3 sequence is 13 residues long. The V segment lost 2 bases and the J segment 12 bases; nucleotides outside the gene matches: 7. The germline V gene encodes CDR1 MNHEY and CDR2 SMNVEV (reference sequence). As DNA, the CDR3 is TGTGCCAGCAGTTTAAGGGGGCCTCGGGGGCAGTTCTTC. It yields the protein CASSLRGPRGQFF.

The chain links TRBV2 to TRBJ1-1; TRBD1 aligns across 8 bases. Germline values: CDR1 SNHLY, CDR2 FYNNEI. The ends lost 3 bases at V and 5 bases at J; junction bases unmatched: 2. There are 13 residues in the CDR3. The DNA for the CDR3 is TGTGCCAGCAGTGAGGACAGGGCTACTGAAGCTTTCTTT. Amino acids: CASSEDRATEAFF.

The V gene is TRBV4-1, the J gene TRBJ1-1; 10 nucleotides agree with TRBD1. The CDR3 has 15 residues. V was pared by 1 base and J by 4 bases, with 3 bases of the junction left unmatched. Per germline, CDR1 MGHRA and CDR2 YSYEKL. The CDR3 sequence: CASSQVDRGPTEAFF. The CDR3 nucleotides are TGCGCCAGCAGCCAAGTTGACAGGGGGCCCACTGAAGCTTTCTTT.

J is TRBJ2-7 and V is TRBV11-2, with D possibly matching TRBD1 (6 bases). V lost 5 bases to trimming and J lost 3 bases, with 20 bases between them. The CDR3 is 16 residues long. Germline V CDR1 and CDR2: SGHAT, FQNNGV. CDR3: CASSAIQGPLDYEQYF. The CDR3 bases are TGTGCCAGCAGCGCCATACAGGGACCTTTGGACTACGAGCAGTACTTC.

The chain combines TRBV30 with TRBJ1-2; 9 bases match TRBD1. Trimming removed 0 bases from V and 0 bases from J; junction bases left unmatched: 11. CDR3 size: 18 residues. CDR1 is GTSNPN, CDR2 SVGIG, per germline (reference sequence). CDR3 bases: TGTGCCTGGAGTGTACCGGGACAGGGAGCGACCCCTAACTATGGCTACACCTTC. Protein: CAWSVPGQGATPNYGYTF.

The genes are TRBV7-9 and TRBJ2-2; possible D gene TRBD1, 5 bases. The CDR3 has 15 amino acids. Trimming removed 9 bases from V and 1 base from J, with 15 bases in between. Germline V gene data show CDR1 as SEHNR and CDR2 as FQNEAQ (reference sequence). The CDR3 loop reads CASVSTAKNTGELFF. CDR3 DNA: TGTGCCAGTGTATCGACAGCTAAGAACACCGGGGAGCTGTTTTTT.

V and J are TRBV21-1 and TRBJ2-2; TRBD2, the table's D call, was not compared with the DNA. TRBV21-1 is an annotated pseudogene. The CDR3 has 17 amino acids. CDR3 sequence (DNA): TGTGCCAGCAGCCGAAAGGGGCTAGCGATGAACACCGGGGAGCTGTTTTTT. This encodes CASSRKGLAMNTGELFF.

This clonotype occurred once. The J gene is TRBJ2-6, the V gene TRBV24-1, with D tentatively TRBD1 (6 bases). Germline loops: CDR1 KGHDR, CDR2 SFDVKD. The CDR3 loop spans 20 amino acids. The V end was cut by 1 base, the J end by 0 bases, with 18 bases between. The CDR3: CATSDLGDTPTLSGANVLTF. Written as DNA, the CDR3 is TGTGCCACCAGTGATTTAGGGGACACCCCTACCCTCTCTGGGGCCAACGTCCTGACTTTC.

Only a few counts were recorded for this clonotype. The genes are TRBV20-1 and TRBJ2-3; possibly TRBD1 for D (6 bases). Germline assignment: CDR1 DFQATT and CDR2 SNEGSKA (reference sequence). The CDR3 loop spans 14 amino acids. The V end lost 6 bases, the J end lost 5 bases, and 18 bases lay between the germline ends. The CDR3 nucleotides read TGCAGTGCCGAGGGGGACGGGGAGATAGATACGCAGTATTTT. Amino acid sequence: CSAEGDGEIDTQYF.

This clonotype has a handful of counts. V and J are TRBV7-2 and TRBJ2-4, with 10 nucleotides matching TRBD2. This CDR3 has 15 amino acids. V shed 3 bases, J shed 7 bases, and the junction held 6 bases outside the gene matches. Germline CDR1 is SGHTA and CDR2 is FQGNSA. CDR3 protein: CASSFDSGGGNIQYF. CDR3 DNA: TGTGCCAGCAGCTTCGACAGCGGGGGGGGCAACATTCAGTACTTC.

The chain recombines TRBV7-2 with TRBJ1-1; possibly TRBD1 for D (6 bases). V gave up 1 base and J gave up 6 bases, with 15 bases separating them. The CDR3 is made up of 15 amino acids. The germline V gene encodes CDR1 SGHTA and CDR2 FQGNSA. Here the CDR3 reads CASSLGQGRMAEAFF. The CDR3 nucleotides read TGTGCCAGCAGCTTAGGGCAGGGGAGGATGGCTGAAGCTTTCTTT.

This chain joins TRBV6-1 and TRBJ2-1; unclear D gene. CDR1 and CDR2 (germline): MNHNS, SASEGT. The germline V and J ends were trimmed by 6 bases and 4 bases, with 13 bases remaining between them. CDR3 length: 14 amino acids. The CDR3 is CASRRGETYNEQFF. The CDR3, as DNA: TGTGCCAGCAGACGTGGGGAAACTTACAATGAGCAGTTCTTC.

In this sample, this clonotype turned up a few times. The V and J genes are TRBV5-1 and TRBJ1-1; D call uncertain. This CDR3 region has 16 residues. The ends were cut back, 5 bases at V and 0 bases at J, with 17 bases in the middle. Germline CDR1 is SGHRS and CDR2 is YFSETQ. The CDR3 DNA is TGCGCCAGCAGTAAGAAGGAATCCGGGGTGAACACTGAAGCTTTCTTT. It translates to CASSKKESGVNTEAFF.

This clonotype was detected a few times. The chain has TRBV19 and TRBJ2-1; maybe TRBD2 (11 bases). V was shortened by 4 bases and J by 7 bases, with 29 bases between the two germline ends. CDR1 LNHDA and CDR2 SQIVND come from the germline V gene (reference sequence). CDR3 size: 19 residues. CDR3 loop: CASSRDRGYSGRVFNEQFF. The CDR3 DNA reads as TGTGCCAGTAGTAGGGACAGGGGATATAGCGGGAGGGTATTTAATGAGCAGTTCTTC.